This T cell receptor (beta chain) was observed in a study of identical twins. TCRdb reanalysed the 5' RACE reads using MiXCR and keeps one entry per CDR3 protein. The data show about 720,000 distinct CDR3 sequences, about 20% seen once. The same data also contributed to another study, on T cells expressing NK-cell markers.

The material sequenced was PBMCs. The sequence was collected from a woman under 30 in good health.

CDR3 nucleotides: TGTGCTAGTGGTTTGGTACAGGATAGCAATCAGCCCCAGCATTTT. This gives the protein CASGLVQDSNQPQHF. V gene TRBV12-5 combines with J gene TRBJ1-5, with D possibly TRBD1 on 5 matching bases. The germline gives CDR1 LGHNT, CDR2 FRNRAP. V gave up 0 bases and J gave up 0 bases, with 6 bases separating them. The CDR3 consists of 15 residues.